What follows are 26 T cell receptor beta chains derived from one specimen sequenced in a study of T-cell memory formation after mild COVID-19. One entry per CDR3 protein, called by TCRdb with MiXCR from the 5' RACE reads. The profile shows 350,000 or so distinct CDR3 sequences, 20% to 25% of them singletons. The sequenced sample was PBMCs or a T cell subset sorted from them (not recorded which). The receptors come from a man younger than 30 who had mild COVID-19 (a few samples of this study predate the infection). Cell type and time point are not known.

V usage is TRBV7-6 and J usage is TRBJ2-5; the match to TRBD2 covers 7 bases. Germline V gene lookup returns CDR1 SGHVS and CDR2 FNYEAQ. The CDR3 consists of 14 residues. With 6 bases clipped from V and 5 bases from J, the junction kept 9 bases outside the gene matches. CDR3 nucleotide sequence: TGTGCCAGCAGTTGGACGGGGGAGGGGGAGACCCAGTACTTC. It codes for CASSWTGEGETQYF.

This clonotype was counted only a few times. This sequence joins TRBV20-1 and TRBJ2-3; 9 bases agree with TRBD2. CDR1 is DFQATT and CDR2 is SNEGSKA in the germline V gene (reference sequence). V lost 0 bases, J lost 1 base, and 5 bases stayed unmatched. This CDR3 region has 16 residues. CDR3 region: CSARDLASGGTDTQYF. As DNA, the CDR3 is TGCAGTGCTAGAGACCTAGCTAGCGGGGGCACAGATACGCAGTATTTT.

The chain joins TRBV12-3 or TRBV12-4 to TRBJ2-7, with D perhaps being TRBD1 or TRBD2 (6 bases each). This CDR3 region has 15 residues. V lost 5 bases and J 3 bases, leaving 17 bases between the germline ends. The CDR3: CASSLVRGLFYEQYF. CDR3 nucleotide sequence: TGTGCCAGCAGTCTGGTACGGGGGCTATTCTACGAGCAGTACTTC.

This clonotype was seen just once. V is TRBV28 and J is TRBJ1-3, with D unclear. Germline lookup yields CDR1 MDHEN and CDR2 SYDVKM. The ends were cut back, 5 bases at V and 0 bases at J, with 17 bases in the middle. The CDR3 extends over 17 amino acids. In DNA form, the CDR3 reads TGTGCCAGCAGTCCCCCTTTGGGAGACGGCTCTGGAAACACCATATATTTT. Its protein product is CASSPPLGDGSGNTIYF.

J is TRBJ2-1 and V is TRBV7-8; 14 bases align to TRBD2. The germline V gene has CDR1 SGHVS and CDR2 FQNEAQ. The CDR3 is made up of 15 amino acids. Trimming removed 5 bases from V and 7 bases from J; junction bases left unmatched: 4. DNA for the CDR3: TGTGCCAGCAGCCGTGGGACTAGCGGGGGTAATGAGCAGTTCTTC. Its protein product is CASSRGTSGGNEQFF.

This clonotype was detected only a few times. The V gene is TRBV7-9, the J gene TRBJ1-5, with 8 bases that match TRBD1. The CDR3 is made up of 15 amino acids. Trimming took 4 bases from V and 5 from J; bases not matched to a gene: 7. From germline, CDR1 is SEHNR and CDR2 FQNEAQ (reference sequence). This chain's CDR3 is CASSSTTGAYQPQHF. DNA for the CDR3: TGTGCCAGCAGCTCGACGACAGGGGCTTATCAGCCCCAGCATTTT.

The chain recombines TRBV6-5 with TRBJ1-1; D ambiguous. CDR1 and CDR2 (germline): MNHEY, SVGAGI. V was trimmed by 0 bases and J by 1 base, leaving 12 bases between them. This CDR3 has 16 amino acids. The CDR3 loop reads CASSYSPGFWNTEAFF. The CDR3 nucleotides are TGTGCCAGCAGTTACTCTCCGGGATTTTGGAACACTGAAGCTTTCTTT.

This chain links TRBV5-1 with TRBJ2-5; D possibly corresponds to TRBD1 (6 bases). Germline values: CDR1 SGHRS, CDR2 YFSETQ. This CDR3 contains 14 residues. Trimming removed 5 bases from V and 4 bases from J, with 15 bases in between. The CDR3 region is CASRTFGGAETQYF. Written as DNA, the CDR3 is TGCGCCAGCAGGACATTTGGGGGCGCAGAGACCCAGTACTTC.

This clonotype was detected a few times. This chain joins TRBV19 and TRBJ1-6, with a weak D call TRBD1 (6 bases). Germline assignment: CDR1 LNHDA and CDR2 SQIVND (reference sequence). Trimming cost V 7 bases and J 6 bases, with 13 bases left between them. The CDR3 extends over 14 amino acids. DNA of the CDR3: TGTGCCAGTAATCAGGGGCGCGGTAATTCACCCCTCCACTTT. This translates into CASNQGRGNSPLHF.

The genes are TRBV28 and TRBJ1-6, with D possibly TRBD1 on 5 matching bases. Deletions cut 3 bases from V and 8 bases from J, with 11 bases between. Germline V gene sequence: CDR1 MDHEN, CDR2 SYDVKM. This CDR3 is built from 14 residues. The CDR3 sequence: CASSFTGVDSPLHF. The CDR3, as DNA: TGTGCCAGCAGTTTCACGGGGGTTGATTCACCCCTCCACTTT.

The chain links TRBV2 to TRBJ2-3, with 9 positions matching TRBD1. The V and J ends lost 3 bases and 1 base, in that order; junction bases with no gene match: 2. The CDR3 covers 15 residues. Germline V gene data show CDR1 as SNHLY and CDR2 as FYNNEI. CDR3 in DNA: TGTGCCAGCAGTGAGGGACAGGGCGGCACAGATACGCAGTATTTT. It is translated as CASSEGQGGTDTQYF.

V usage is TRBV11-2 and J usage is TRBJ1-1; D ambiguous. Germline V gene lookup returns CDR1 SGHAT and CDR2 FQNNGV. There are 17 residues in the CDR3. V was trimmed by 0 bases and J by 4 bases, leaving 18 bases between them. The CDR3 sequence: CASSLEARLTSATEAFF. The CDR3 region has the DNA TGTGCCAGCAGCTTAGAGGCCAGGTTGACTTCCGCCACTGAAGCTTTCTTT. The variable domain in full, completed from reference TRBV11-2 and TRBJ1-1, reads EAGVAQSPRYKIIEKRQSVAFWCNPISGHATLYWYQQILGQGPKLLIQFQNNGVVDDSQLPKDRFSAERLKGVDSTLKIQPAKLEDSAVYLCASSLEARLTSATEAFFGQGTRLTVV.

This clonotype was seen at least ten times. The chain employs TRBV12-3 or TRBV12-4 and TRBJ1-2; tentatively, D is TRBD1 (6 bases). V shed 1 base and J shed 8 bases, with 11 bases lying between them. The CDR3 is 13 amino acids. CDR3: CASSLDRVGGYTF. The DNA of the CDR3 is TGTGCCAGCAGTTTAGACAGGGTCGGCGGCTACACCTTC.

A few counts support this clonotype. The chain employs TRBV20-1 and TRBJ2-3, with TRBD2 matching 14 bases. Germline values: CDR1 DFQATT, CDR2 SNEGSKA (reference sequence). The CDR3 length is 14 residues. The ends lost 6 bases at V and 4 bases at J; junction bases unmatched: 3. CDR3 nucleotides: TGCAGTGCCCAGACTAGCGGGGGGGCAGATACGCAGTATTTT. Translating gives CSAQTSGGADTQYF.

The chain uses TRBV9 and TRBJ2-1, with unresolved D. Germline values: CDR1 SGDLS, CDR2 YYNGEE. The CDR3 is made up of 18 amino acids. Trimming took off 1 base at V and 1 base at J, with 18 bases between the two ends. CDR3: CASSVLVGRKASYNEQFF. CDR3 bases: TGTGCCAGCAGCGTACTTGTGGGCCGGAAGGCGTCCTACAATGAGCAGTTCTTC.

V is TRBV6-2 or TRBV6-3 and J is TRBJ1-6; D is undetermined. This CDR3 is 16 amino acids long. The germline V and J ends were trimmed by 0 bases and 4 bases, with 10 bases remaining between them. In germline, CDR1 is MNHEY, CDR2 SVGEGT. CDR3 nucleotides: TGTGCCAGCAGTTACTCGGCCGTCACTTATAATTCACCCCTCCACTTT. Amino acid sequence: CASSYSAVTYNSPLHF.

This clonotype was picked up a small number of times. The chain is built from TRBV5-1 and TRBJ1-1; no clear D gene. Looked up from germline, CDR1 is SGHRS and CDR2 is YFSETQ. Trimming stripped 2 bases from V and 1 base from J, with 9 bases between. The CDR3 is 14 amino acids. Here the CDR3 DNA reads TGCGCCAGCAGCTTTTACAGAGCGAACACTGAAGCTTTCTTT. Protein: CASSFYRANTEAFF.

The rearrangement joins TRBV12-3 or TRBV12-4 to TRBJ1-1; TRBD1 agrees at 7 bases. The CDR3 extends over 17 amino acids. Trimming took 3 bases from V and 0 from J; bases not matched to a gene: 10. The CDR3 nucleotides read TGTGCCAGCAGTTTGGGGTCCGGGACAGTCATGAACACTGAAGCTTTCTTT. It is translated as CASSLGSGTVMNTEAFF.

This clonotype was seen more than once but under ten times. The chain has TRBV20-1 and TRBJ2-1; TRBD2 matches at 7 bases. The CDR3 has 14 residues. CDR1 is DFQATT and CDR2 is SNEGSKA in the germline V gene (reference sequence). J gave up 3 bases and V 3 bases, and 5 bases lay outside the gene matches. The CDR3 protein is CSASIAGVYNEQFF. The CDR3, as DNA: TGCAGTGCTAGTATAGCGGGTGTCTACAATGAGCAGTTCTTC.

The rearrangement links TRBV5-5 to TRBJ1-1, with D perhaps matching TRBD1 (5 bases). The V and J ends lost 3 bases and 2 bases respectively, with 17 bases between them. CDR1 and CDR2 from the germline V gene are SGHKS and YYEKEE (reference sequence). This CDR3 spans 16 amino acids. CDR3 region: CASSSTIGTANTEAFF. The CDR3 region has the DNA TGTGCCAGCAGCTCCACAATAGGGACGGCTAACACTGAAGCTTTCTTT.

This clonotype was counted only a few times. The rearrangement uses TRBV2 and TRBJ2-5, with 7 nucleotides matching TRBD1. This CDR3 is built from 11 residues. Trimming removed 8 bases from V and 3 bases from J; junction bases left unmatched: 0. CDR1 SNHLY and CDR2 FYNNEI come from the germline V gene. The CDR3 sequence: CASDREETQYF. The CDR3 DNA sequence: TGTGCCAGCGACAGGGAAGAGACCCAGTACTTC.

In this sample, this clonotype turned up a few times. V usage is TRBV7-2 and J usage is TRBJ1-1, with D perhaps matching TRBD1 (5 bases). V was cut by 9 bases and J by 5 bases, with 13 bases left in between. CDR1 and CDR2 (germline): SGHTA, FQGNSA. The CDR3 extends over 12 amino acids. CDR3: CASKARATEAFF. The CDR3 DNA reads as TGTGCCAGTAAAGCCAGGGCAACTGAAGCTTTCTTT.

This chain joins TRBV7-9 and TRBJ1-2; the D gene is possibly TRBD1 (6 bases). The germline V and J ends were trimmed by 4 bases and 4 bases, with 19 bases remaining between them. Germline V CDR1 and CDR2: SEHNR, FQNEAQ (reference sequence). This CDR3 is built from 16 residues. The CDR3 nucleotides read TGTGCCAGCAGCTGGGGGGCAGCCCTAGACTCCTATGGCTACACCTTC. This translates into CASSWGAALDSYGYTF.

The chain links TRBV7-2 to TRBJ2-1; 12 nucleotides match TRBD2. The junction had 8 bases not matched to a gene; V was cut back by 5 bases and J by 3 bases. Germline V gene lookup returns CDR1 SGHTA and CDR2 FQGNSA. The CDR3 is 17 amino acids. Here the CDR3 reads CASSLLLAGGLYNEQFF. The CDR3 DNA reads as TGTGCCAGCAGCCTCCTTCTAGCGGGGGGGCTCTACAATGAGCAGTTCTTC.

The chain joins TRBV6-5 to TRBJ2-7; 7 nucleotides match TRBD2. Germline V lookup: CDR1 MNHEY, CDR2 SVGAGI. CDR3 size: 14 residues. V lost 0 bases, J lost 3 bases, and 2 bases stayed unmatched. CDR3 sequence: CASSYSSGLYEQYF. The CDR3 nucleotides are TGTGCCAGCAGTTACTCTAGCGGGCTCTACGAGCAGTACTTC.

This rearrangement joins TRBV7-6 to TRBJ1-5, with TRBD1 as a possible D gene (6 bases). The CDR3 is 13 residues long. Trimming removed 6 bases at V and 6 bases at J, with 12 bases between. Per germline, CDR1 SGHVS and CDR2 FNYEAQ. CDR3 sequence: CASRSGVGQPQHF. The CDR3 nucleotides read TGTGCCAGCAGGTCAGGGGTCGGTCAGCCCCAGCATTTT.